Shown below are 16 T cell receptor beta chains from a single sample sequenced in a study of siplizumab effects on memory and regulatory T cells (dated by TCRdb to the late 2010s). Library construction relied on the immunoSEQ multiplex PCR assay. The table was pulled from immuneACCESS by TCRdb, which kept in-frame rearrangements only. Such tables lose some clones; where checked, under half of the loss comes from unresolved V genes, and the rest has no known cause. The sample yields around 68,000 clones; roughly 88% were counted once. The ten biggest clones cover 1.5% to 2% of the sample. The sequencing input was Tregs sorted from blood. The receptor set was obtained from a human donor in good health.

The V call is TRBV5-5, the J call TRBJ2-7; 8 bases map to TRBD2. This CDR3 comprises 14 residues. Trimming at V came to 0 bases and at J to 6 bases, leaving 5 bases not matched to a gene. Germline lookup yields CDR1 SGHKS and CDR2 YYEKEE (reference sequence). This CDR3 is CASSLAGRVGEQYF. The CDR3, as DNA: TGTGCCAGCAGCTTGGCCGGGAGGGTTGGCGAGCAGTACTTC. Supplemented by reference TRBV5-5 and TRBJ2-7, the full variable domain reads DAGVTQSPTHLIKTRGQQVTLRCSPISGHKSVSWYQQVLGQGPQFIFQYYEKEERGRGNFPDRFSARQFPNYSSELNVNALLLGDSALYLCASSLAGRVGEQYFGPGTRLTVT.

Comments on this clone: Within the sample, other DNA sequences also encode this same CDR3. V is TRBV20-1 and J is TRBJ2-3; D gene unclear. There are 10 residues in the CDR3. Germline V gives CDR1 DFQATT, CDR2 SNEGSKA (reference sequence). V was trimmed by 1 base and J by 6 bases, leaving 2 bases between them. CDR3 nucleotide sequence: TGCAGTGCTAGAGCGGATACGCAGTATTTT. It encodes CSARADTQYF.

The chain has TRBV4-3 and TRBJ2-4; D tentatively reads TRBD1 or TRBD2 (5 bases each). Germline lookup yields CDR1 LGHNA and CDR2 YSLEER. V lost 0 bases, J lost 6 bases, and 12 bases lay in between. This CDR3 is 15 amino acids long. Here the CDR3 DNA reads TGCGCCAGCAGCCAAGATCGGCCAGGGAGAAACATTCAGTACTTC. This encodes CASSQDRPGRNIQYF.

This sequence joins TRBV6-5 and TRBJ2-1; D unclear. V was clipped by 7 bases and J by 9 bases, with 13 bases between them. CDR3 length: 12 residues. Germline V lookup: CDR1 MNHEY, CDR2 SVGAGI. DNA for the CDR3: TGTGCCAGCAACAAGTGCCAAGGTGAGCAGTTCTTC. Protein sequence: CASNKCQGEQFF.

The chain recombines TRBV5-5 with TRBJ1-2; perhaps TRBD1 as D (6 bases). CDR1 is SGHKS, CDR2 YYEKEE, per germline (reference sequence). This CDR3 is built from 14 residues. Between the trimmed V and J ends, which lost 1 base and 8 bases, there was a span of 15 bases. CDR3 sequence: CASSLHGVQGGYTF. The CDR3 nucleotides are TGTGCCAGCAGCTTGCATGGAGTCCAGGGGGGCTACACCTTC.

This clone appeared a few times. The chain has TRBV2 and TRBJ2-7; possible D gene TRBD1, 6 bases. This CDR3 region has 14 residues. V lost 6 bases, J lost 2 bases, and 14 bases lay in between. In germline, CDR1 is SNHLY, CDR2 FYNNEI. DNA for the CDR3: TGTGCCAGCAGGGGGACCGGGACACCCTACGAGCAGTACTTC. This translates into CASRGTGTPYEQYF.

With respect to this clone: One end of the junction does not line up with germline, which may come from a read error. The gene calls are TRBV27 and TRBJ1-5, with a possible D match to TRBD1 (5 bases). The CDR3 consists of 13 residues. Germline V gene lookup returns CDR1 MNHEY and CDR2 SMNVEV (reference sequence). In nucleotides, the CDR3 is TGTGCCAGCAGTTTTGACAGAAATCGGCCCCAGCATTTT. Protein: CASSFDRNRPQHF.

This clone was detected only once. The chain has TRBV28 and TRBJ2-7, with TRBD2 identical over 11 bases. V shed 6 bases and J 2 bases; nucleotides not matched to a gene: 3. Germline V gene sequence: CDR1 MDHEN, CDR2 SYDVKM. The CDR3 has 14 residues. CDR3 sequence reads: CASSTGLAAYEQYF. The CDR3 bases are TGTGCCAGCAGCACGGGACTAGCGGCCTACGAGCAGTACTTC. The full variable domain, with the rest looked up from reference TRBV28 and TRBJ2-7, is DVKVTQSSRYLVKRTGEKVFLECVQDMDHENMFWYRQDPGLGLRLIYFSYDVKMKEKGDIPEGYSVSREKKERFSLILESASTNQTSMYLCASSTGLAAYEQYFGPGTRLTVT.

J is TRBJ2-1 and V is TRBV5-1; 8 positions match TRBD2. The V segment lost 6 bases and the J segment 2 bases; nucleotides outside the gene matches: 7. The germline CDR1 and CDR2 sequences are SGHRS and YFSETQ. There are 15 residues in the CDR3. CDR3 sequence: CASILTGGPYNEQFF. In DNA, the CDR3 is TGCGCCAGCATCCTCACGGGGGGGCCCTACAATGAGCAGTTCTTC.

J is TRBJ2-2 and V is TRBV5-1; no clear D gene. Looked up from germline, CDR1 is SGHRS and CDR2 is YFSETQ. The CDR3 has 14 amino acids. V was cut by 5 bases and J by 5 bases, with 13 bases left in between. The CDR3 is CASSSGSWTGELFF. Here the CDR3 DNA reads TGCGCCAGCAGTTCTGGCTCCTGGACCGGGGAGCTGTTTTTT.

The chain couples TRBV5-1 to TRBJ2-1; TRBD1 aligns across 8 bases. J gave up 6 bases and V 0 bases, and 14 bases lay outside the gene matches. CDR3 size: 18 residues. Per the germline V gene, CDR1 is SGHRS and CDR2 is YFSETQ. The CDR3: CASSLGGQGAYSFNEQFF. For the CDR3, the DNA is TGCGCCAGCAGCTTGGGGGGCCAGGGGGCCTACTCGTTCAATGAGCAGTTCTTC.

This chain uses TRBV7-9 with TRBJ2-1; the D gene is possibly TRBD2 (6 bases). Germline CDR1 and CDR2: SEHNR and FQNEAQ (reference sequence). CDR3 size: 16 residues. V shed 5 bases and J shed 2 bases, with 16 bases lying between them. The CDR3 bases are TGTGCCAGCAGCCCCAGAACGGGAGTGGCCTACAATGAGCAGTTCTTC. Amino acids: CASSPRTGVAYNEQFF.

Written as DNA, the CDR3 is TGTGCCAGCAGCCAGACGATTACGGACCAGTACTTC. Its protein is CASSQTITDQYF. This chain uses TRBV14 with TRBJ2-5; D remains ambiguous. Germline V CDR1 and CDR2: SGHDN, FVKESK. The CDR3 runs 12 residues. Trimming removed 3 bases from V and 10 bases from J, with 12 bases in between.

The V gene is TRBV2, the J gene TRBJ2-7; unclear D gene. The CDR3 totals 13 residues. Per the germline V gene, CDR1 is SNHLY and CDR2 is FYNNEI. The V gene lost 8 bases and the J gene lost 2 bases, with 13 bases spanning the gap. The CDR3 region has the DNA TGTGCCAGCGGGAAGCGCTCTACCTACGAGCAGTACTTC. Its protein is CASGKRSTYEQYF.

This rearrangement joins TRBV28 to TRBJ1-5, with a tentative D call TRBD1 (5 bases). The CDR3 runs 15 residues. Germline V gives CDR1 MDHEN, CDR2 SYDVKM. Deletions cut 3 bases from V and 0 bases from J, with 9 bases between. CDR3 amino acids: CASSLTGDSNQPQHF. As DNA, the CDR3 is TGTGCCAGCAGTTTGACGGGGGATAGCAATCAGCCCCAGCATTTT.

V usage is TRBV5-4 and J usage is TRBJ2-1; D is possibly TRBD1 or TRBD2 (6 bases each). V gave up 5 bases and J gave up 3 bases, with 15 bases separating them. CDR1 and CDR2 (germline): SGHNT, YYREEE (reference sequence). CDR3 size: 15 residues. CDR3 sequence reads: CASRGGGLNYNEQFF. The CDR3 DNA reads TGTGCCAGCAGGGGGGGCGGGTTAAACTACAATGAGCAGTTCTTC.